This entry lists 26 T cell receptor beta chains sequenced from one sample in a study of cytomegalovirus exposure and HLA in healthy donors. The PCR used 60 Vbeta and 13 Jbeta primers. Generated by immunoSEQ multiplex PCR, the TCRdb table keeps only in-frame clones and is missing some. The sample contains 150,000 to 200,000 clones, 80% to 90% of which appear only once. Specimen: PBMCs. The receptors were sampled from a man between 25 and 39 years old in good health and CMV-seropositive.

This chain connects TRBV4-3 to TRBJ2-1; TRBD2 aligns across 8 bases. Germline CDR1 reads LGHNA; CDR2 reads YSLEER. The CDR3 contains 17 residues. J was trimmed by 1 base and V by 4 bases; bases with no gene match: 9. The CDR3 coding sequence is TGCGCCAGCAGCCGTACGGTAGCGGGACTTTCCTACAATGAGCAGTTCTTC. Translating it yields CASSRTVAGLSYNEQFF.

The V gene is TRBV4-3, the J gene TRBJ1-1; D is undetermined. V was trimmed by 0 bases and J by 1 base, leaving 12 bases between them. This CDR3 has 16 residues. CDR1 is LGHNA, CDR2 YSLEER, per germline. The CDR3 nucleotides read TGCGCCAGCAGCCAAGAAGGATGGGAGGAGAACACTGAAGCTTTCTTT. It yields the protein CASSQEGWEENTEAFF.

The rearrangement links TRBV7-8 to TRBJ2-1; TRBD2 matches 12 bases. CDR1 SGHVS and CDR2 FQNEAQ come from the germline V gene. This CDR3 is built from 18 residues. With 4 bases clipped from V and 8 bases from J, the junction kept 15 bases outside the gene matches. CDR3 bases: TGTGCCAGCAGCTCGCCACGACTAGCGGGAGTTGGTATCGATGAGCAGTTCTTC. This translates into CASSSPRLAGVGIDEQFF.

This clone was detected only a few times. The chain couples TRBV6-1 to TRBJ2-1; the match to TRBD2 covers 8 bases. Germline V gene data show CDR1 as MNHNS and CDR2 as SASEGT. The CDR3 sequence is 15 residues long. V lost 5 bases, J lost 2 bases, and 5 bases stayed unmatched. In DNA form, the CDR3 reads TGTGCCAGCAGTTCCAGCGGGAGTCCCTACAATGAGCAGTTCTTC. Its protein is CASSSSGSPYNEQFF.

This rearrangement joins TRBV28 to TRBJ1-5, with 8 bases matching TRBD1. Unmatched junction bases numbered 11, after V lost 7 bases and J lost 12 bases. Germline V CDR1 and CDR2: MDHEN, SYDVKM. The CDR3 extends over 13 amino acids. CDR3 sequence reads: CASTPGQGPFQHF. DNA of the CDR3: TGTGCCAGCACCCCCGGACAGGGTCCTTTCCAGCATTTT.

The chain is built from TRBV5-1 and TRBJ2-2, with a weak D call TRBD1 (6 bases). V lost 7 bases, J lost 1 base, and 14 bases lay in between. Germline V gene data show CDR1 as SGHRS and CDR2 as YFSETQ. The CDR3 has 15 residues. CDR3 DNA: TGCGCCAGCTGGCCCGGGACAATGAACACCGGGGAGCTGTTTTTT. It translates to CASWPGTMNTGELFF.

The genes are TRBV11-2 and TRBJ2-7, with D possibly TRBD2 on 6 matching bases. The length of the CDR3 is 15 residues. The V end lost 3 bases, the J end lost 2 bases, and 14 bases lay between the germline ends. Germline values: CDR1 SGHAT, CDR2 FQNNGV. The CDR3 bases are TGTGCCAGCAGCTTTGGAGCTAGCGAGCCCTACGAGCAGTACTTC. Protein: CASSFGASEPYEQYF. The complete variable domain, with remaining parts taken from reference TRBV11-2 and TRBJ2-7, reads EAGVAQSPRYKIIEKRQSVAFWCNPISGHATLYWYQQILGQGPKLLIQFQNNGVVDDSQLPKDRFSAERLKGVDSTLKIQPAKLEDSAVYLCASSFGASEPYEQYFGPGTRLTVT.

This rearrangement joins TRBV4-1 to TRBJ2-7, with 7 bases aligning to TRBD1. The CDR3 has 17 amino acids. The trim removed 4 bases at V and 3 bases at J, leaving 15 bases unmatched. The germline V gene has CDR1 MGHRA and CDR2 YSYEKL. As DNA, the CDR3 is TGCGCCAGCAGCCTTCCTGATGACAGGGAGATGGTCTACGAGCAGTACTTC. As protein: CASSLPDDREMVYEQYF.

The J gene is TRBJ2-3, the V gene TRBV7-9, with a weak D call TRBD2 (5 bases). V dropped 1 base and J dropped 6 bases, with 8 bases sitting between them. The length of the CDR3 is 13 residues. CDR1 and CDR2 (germline): SEHNR, FQNEAQ (reference sequence). The CDR3 sequence is CASSLGRRDTQYF. CDR3 sequence (DNA): TGTGCCAGCAGCTTAGGGCGGAGGGATACGCAGTATTTT.

The CDR3: CASSFEGQGAPEIEKLFF. The CDR3 region has the DNA TGTGCCAGCAGTTTCGAGGGACAGGGGGCGCCGGAAATTGAAAAACTGTTTTTT. J is TRBJ1-4 and V is TRBV28; 12 bases are a match to TRBD1. The junction had 12 bases not matched to a gene; V was cut back by 3 bases and J by 7 bases. This CDR3 contains 18 residues. Germline loops: CDR1 MDHEN, CDR2 SYDVKM.

The chain is built from TRBV20-1 and TRBJ1-1; possibly TRBD1 for D (6 bases). The V end was cut by 4 bases, the J end by 6 bases, with 9 bases between. The CDR3 totals 11 residues. Germline V gene lookup returns CDR1 DFQATT and CDR2 SNEGSKA (reference sequence). CDR3 in amino acids: CSATGAAEAFF. The CDR3 DNA reads TGCAGTGCTACAGGGGCGGCTGAAGCTTTCTTT.

The V call is TRBV5-6, the J call TRBJ2-1, with 10 nucleotides matching TRBD2. The CDR3 is 15 residues long. The V gene end was trimmed by 4 bases and the J gene end by 0 bases; junction bases not matched to a gene: 1. The germline CDR1 and CDR2 sequences are SGHDT and YYEEEE. As DNA, the CDR3 is TGTGCCAGCAGCCCTAGCGGGAGCTCCTACAATGAGCAGTTCTTC. Protein: CASSPSGSSYNEQFF.

This clone turned up a few times. CDR3 amino acids: CASSSLGRNEQFF. DNA of the CDR3: TGTGCCAGCAGCTCCCTCGGTCGCAATGAGCAGTTCTTC. This rearrangement joins TRBV7-9 to TRBJ2-1, with D uncertain. This CDR3 spans 13 amino acids. The V gene's germline CDR1 is SEHNR and CDR2 FQNEAQ (reference sequence). V dropped 4 bases and J dropped 6 bases, with 10 bases sitting between them.

V usage is TRBV19 and J usage is TRBJ2-2; D perhaps matches TRBD1 (5 bases). From germline, CDR1 is LNHDA and CDR2 SQIVND (reference sequence). This CDR3 region has 14 residues. The ends were cut back, 2 bases at V and 1 base at J, with 5 bases in the middle. The CDR3 protein is CASSIQGNTGELFF. The CDR3 DNA reads as TGTGCCAGTAGTATACAGGGGAACACCGGGGAGCTGTTTTTT.

The rearrangement uses TRBV30 and TRBJ2-4; D is unresolved. This CDR3 spans 18 amino acids. The germline V gene encodes CDR1 GTSNPN and CDR2 SVGIG (reference sequence). V lost 1 base and J lost 0, with 19 bases in between. The CDR3 loop reads CAWSDSPGSILAKNIQYF. CDR3 in DNA: TGTGCCTGGAGTGATTCGCCCGGTAGCATTCTAGCCAAAAACATTCAGTACTTC.

The gene calls are TRBV18 and TRBJ2-3, with 8 nucleotides matching TRBD2. V shed 5 bases and J 3 bases; nucleotides not matched to a gene: 1. Per germline, CDR1 KGHSH and CDR2 LQKENI. The CDR3 spans 13 residues. CDR3 sequence (DNA): TGTGCCAGCTCAGGGACTAGTACAGATACGCAGTATTTT. Amino acids: CASSGTSTDTQYF.

The chain is built from TRBV11-3 and TRBJ2-2; 8 bases map to TRBD1. J lost 4 bases, V lost 5 bases, and 6 bases had no gene match. CDR3 size: 15 residues. Germline assignment: CDR1 SGHNT and CDR2 YENEEA. Here the CDR3 DNA reads TGTGCCAGCAGCAATCAGGGGGCTTTCACCGGGGAGCTGTTTTTT. It yields the protein CASSNQGAFTGELFF.

The chain is built from TRBV7-9 and TRBJ2-5; TRBD2 agrees at 9 bases. The germline V gene encodes CDR1 SEHNR and CDR2 FQNEAQ (reference sequence). This CDR3 is 17 amino acids long. J lost 1 base, V lost 5 bases, and 11 bases had no gene match. The CDR3 bases are TGTGCCAGCAGCCCCGGGTCGCTAGCGGGACCCCAAGAGACCCAGTACTTC. This encodes CASSPGSLAGPQETQYF.

The V gene is TRBV7-8, the J gene TRBJ2-2; 8 bases fit TRBD2. This CDR3 has 17 residues. The J segment lost 1 base and the V segment lost 5 bases, leaving 9 bases of the junction unmatched. Germline values: CDR1 SGHVS, CDR2 FQNEAQ. The CDR3 coding sequence is TGTGCCAGCAGCCCGAGTCCCGGGAGGGAGAACACCGGGGAGCTGTTTTTT. This gives the protein CASSPSPGRENTGELFF.

This clone was counted a single time. This rearrangement joins TRBV5-1 to TRBJ1-1, with TRBD1 as a possible D gene (6 bases). Per germline, CDR1 SGHRS and CDR2 YFSETQ. This CDR3 contains 15 residues. The V end lost 4 bases, the J end lost 3 bases, and 16 bases lay between the germline ends. Here the CDR3 reads CASSPMRGLYTEAFF. As DNA, the CDR3 is TGCGCCAGCAGCCCAATGAGGGGGTTATACACTGAAGCTTTCTTT.

The V and J genes are TRBV7-8 and TRBJ2-4, with TRBD2 matching over 14 bases. After removal of 5 bases from V and 6 bases from J, the junction contained 9 bases not matched to a gene. CDR1 is SGHVS and CDR2 is FQNEAQ in the germline V gene. The CDR3 covers 17 residues. The CDR3 bases are TGTGCCAGCAGCCCGCGACTAGCGGGAGGGCTAGGAAACATTCAGTACTTC. Protein: CASSPRLAGGLGNIQYF.

The chain links TRBV7-9 to TRBJ2-1; TRBD2 matches at 14 bases. V lost 6 bases, J lost 7 bases, and 5 bases stayed unmatched. Germline-derived CDR1 and CDR2 are SEHNR and FQNEAQ (reference sequence). This CDR3 spans 15 amino acids. CDR3 nucleotides: TGTGCCAGCAGTCCGACTAGCGGGAGGGTGAATGAGCAGTTCTTC. Translated, it gives CASSPTSGRVNEQFF.

The chain joins TRBV2 to TRBJ2-1, with a weak D call TRBD2 (6 bases). The CDR3 has 12 amino acids. V was cut by 6 bases and J by 9 bases, with 12 bases left in between. CDR1 and CDR2 (germline): SNHLY, FYNNEI. CDR3 residues: CASRGGFLEQFF. CDR3 bases: TGTGCCAGCAGAGGAGGGTTTCTTGAGCAGTTCTTC.

J is TRBJ2-2 and V is TRBV9; maybe TRBD1 (6 bases). The CDR3 is 16 residues long. Trimming pared 0 bases from V and 2 bases from J, leaving 11 bases between. Germline CDR1 SGDLS, CDR2 YYNGEE. CDR3 loop: CASSVVTGPNTGELFF. In nucleotides, the CDR3 is TGTGCCAGCAGCGTAGTTACAGGGCCCAACACCGGGGAGCTGTTTTTT.

This clone was counted a single time. The V and J genes are TRBV5-1 and TRBJ2-2; 9 bases are a match to TRBD1. J gave up 4 bases and V 6 bases, and 4 bases lay outside the gene matches. The CDR3 loop spans 14 amino acids. From germline, CDR1 is SGHRS and CDR2 YFSETQ. CDR3 DNA sequence: TGCGCCAGCACCCTGGGACAGGGCACCGGGGAGCTGTTTTTT. As protein: CASTLGQGTGELFF. Full variable domain (remainder filled in from reference TRBV5-1 and TRBJ2-2): KAGVTQTPRYLIKTRGQQVTLSCSPISGHRSVSWYQQTPGQGLQFLFEYFSETQRNKGNFPGRFSGRQFSNSRSEMNVSTLELGDSALYLCASTLGQGTGELFFGEGSRLTVL.

The chain employs TRBV30 and TRBJ2-1, with D uncertain. Trimming took off 0 bases at V and 7 bases at J, with 4 bases between the two ends. The V gene's germline CDR1 is GTSNPN and CDR2 SVGIG (reference sequence). The CDR3 sequence is 11 residues long. Here the CDR3 DNA reads TGTGCCTGGAGTGTACGGAATGAGCAGTTCTTC. This sequence encodes CAWSVRNEQFF. The full variable domain, its missing parts supplied by reference TRBV30 and TRBJ2-1, is SQTIHQWPATLVQPVGSPLSLECTVEGTSNPNLYWYRQAAGRGLQLLFYSVGIGQISSEVPQNLSASRPQDRQFILSSKKLLLSDSGFYLCAWSVRNEQFFGPGTRLTVL.